Each of the 14 T cell receptor beta chains below was sequenced from the same sample in a study of neurological immune-mediated disorders. Described time point: longitudinal time-point 2. From the 5' RACE reads, TCRdb called clonotypes with MiXCR, one entry per CDR3 protein. The profile shows about 49,000 distinct CDR3 sequences, about an eighth of them singletons. Sample: PBMCs. Receptor source: a male donor with HTLV-1-associated myelopathy (HAM/TSP).

This clonotype was seen ten or more times. This sequence joins TRBV6-6 and TRBJ1-6; 11 positions match TRBD1. The germline V gene encodes CDR1 MNHNY and CDR2 SVGAGI (reference sequence). CDR3 size: 16 residues. Unmatched junction bases numbered 6, after V lost 5 bases and J lost 6 bases. In nucleotides, the CDR3 is TGTGCCAGCAGTACAGGACAGGGGGCGGGTAATTCACCCCTCCACTTT. Residues: CASSTGQGAGNSPLHF.

This chain's CDR3 is CATSEAGTFEQYF. CDR3 sequence (DNA): TGTGCCACCAGTGAAGCCGGGACATTCGAGCAGTACTTC. This sequence joins TRBV24-1 and TRBJ2-7; D may be TRBD1 (6 bases). V was pared by 4 bases and J by 6 bases, with 12 bases between. The CDR3 runs to 13 residues. CDR1 is KGHDR, CDR2 SFDVKD, per germline.

This clonotype was seen repeatedly, ten times or more. The chain carries TRBV6-5 and TRBJ2-1, with no clear D. Trimming removed 0 bases at V and 9 bases at J, with 15 bases between. The CDR3 length is 15 residues. The germline V gene has CDR1 MNHEY and CDR2 SVGAGI. CDR3 in amino acids: CASSYSTLNSGEQFF. The DNA of the CDR3 is TGTGCCAGCAGTTACTCGACCCTAAATTCGGGTGAGCAGTTCTTC.

Many counts were recorded for this clonotype. The chain links TRBV10-2 to TRBJ2-2; D is possibly TRBD2 (5 bases). The CDR3 spans 14 residues. Trimming took 3 bases from V and 5 from J, leaving 10 bases between them. Germline assignment: CDR1 WSHSY and CDR2 SAAADI. This CDR3 is CASSDGGGTGELFF. The CDR3 bases are TGCGCCAGCAGTGATGGAGGCGGAACCGGGGAGCTGTTTTTT.

This clonotype has ten or more counts. V usage is TRBV11-2 and J usage is TRBJ1-2, with D unresolved. V shed 5 bases and J shed 7 bases, with 8 bases lying between them. The V gene's germline CDR1 is SGHAT and CDR2 FQNNGV. CDR3 length: 11 residues. In nucleotides, the CDR3 is TGTGCCAGCAGCCCAGGAGTTGGCTACACCTTC. This translates into CASSPGVGYTF.

This clonotype was detected many times. The rearrangement joins TRBV7-9 to TRBJ1-1, with 8 nucleotides matching TRBD1. The CDR3 extends over 14 amino acids. CDR1 and CDR2 from the germline V gene are SEHNR and FQNEAQ (reference sequence). Trimming took 8 bases from V and 6 from J; bases not matched to a gene: 11. The CDR3 reads CASAFGQGNAEAFF. CDR3 DNA sequence: TGTGCCAGCGCATTCGGACAGGGCAACGCTGAAGCTTTCTTT.

This clonotype was seen ten or more times. The V call is TRBV20-1, the J call TRBJ2-1; TRBD1 or TRBD2 may be the D gene (6 bases each). CDR1 and CDR2 from the germline V gene are DFQATT and SNEGSKA (reference sequence). V lost 7 bases, J lost 8 bases, and 15 bases lay in between. This CDR3 contains 12 residues. This CDR3 reads CSVVYGGDEQFF. CDR3 DNA: TGCAGTGTTGTATACGGGGGCGATGAGCAGTTCTTC.

This clonotype turned up a few times. The CDR3 loop reads CASSLRGSAEPQHF. CDR3 coding DNA: TGTGCCAGCAGTTTACGGGGGTCAGCTGAGCCCCAGCATTTT. The gene calls are TRBV12-3 or TRBV12-4 and TRBJ1-5; D is possibly TRBD1 (5 bases). CDR3 size: 14 residues. V lost 2 bases and J lost 8, with 13 bases in between.

This clonotype was seen repeatedly, ten times or more. The gene calls are TRBV28 and TRBJ2-5; TRBD1 agrees at 11 bases. Germline V gene lookup returns CDR1 MDHEN and CDR2 SYDVKM. The CDR3 has 16 residues. With V trimmed by 6 bases and J by 2 bases, 8 bases remained unmatched. The DNA for the CDR3 is TGTGCCAGCAGCCGCCGGGACAGGGGGTGGCAAGAGACCCAGTACTTC. The encoded protein is CASSRRDRGWQETQYF.

This clonotype was counted many times. The chain is built from TRBV4-2 and TRBJ2-3, with 8 bases matching TRBD2. The V and J ends lost 5 bases and 4 bases, in that order; junction bases with no gene match: 5. The CDR3 contains 14 residues. In germline, CDR1 is LGHNA, CDR2 YNFKEQ. CDR3 loop: CASSDGGGADTQYF. CDR3 nucleotide sequence: TGTGCCAGCAGCGACGGGGGGGGGGCAGATACGCAGTATTTT.

This clonotype was recorded at least ten times. This chain connects TRBV9 to TRBJ2-6, with a possible D match to TRBD1 (5 bases). The germline V gene has CDR1 SGDLS and CDR2 YYNGEE. The CDR3 contains 16 residues. The ends were cut back, 1 base at V and 3 bases at J, with 11 bases in the middle. CDR3 in amino acids: CASSVNQGFGANVLTF. In DNA, the CDR3 is TGTGCCAGCAGCGTAAATCAGGGTTTTGGGGCCAACGTCCTGACTTTC.

This clonotype was recorded many times. The rearrangement uses TRBV7-9 and TRBJ2-3; tentatively, D is TRBD2 (5 bases). Deletions cut 7 bases from V and 4 bases from J, with 9 bases between. The CDR3 extends over 12 amino acids. CDR1 is SEHNR and CDR2 is FQNEAQ in the germline V gene (reference sequence). CDR3 in DNA: TGTGCCAGCAAGAGGGAAGCAGATACGCAGTATTTT. It codes for CASKREADTQYF.

The chain uses TRBV6-6 and TRBJ2-4; D is perhaps TRBD2 (5 bases). The CDR3 length is 15 residues. Per the germline V gene, CDR1 is MNHNY and CDR2 is SVGAGI (reference sequence). V was pared by 6 bases and J by 0 bases, with 12 bases between. The CDR3 bases are TGTGCCAGCAGCCCGGGGAGTCTAGCCAAAAACATTCAGTACTTC. Its protein is CASSPGSLAKNIQYF.

The sample holds a few counts of this clonotype. The V gene is TRBV5-1, the J gene TRBJ2-5, with 7 nucleotides matching TRBD1. The ends lost 4 bases at V and 7 bases at J; junction bases unmatched: 10. CDR3 length: 14 amino acids. Germline lookup yields CDR1 SGHRS and CDR2 YFSETQ. CDR3 in amino acids: CASSILTGDGTQYF. Written as DNA, the CDR3 is TGCGCCAGCAGCATATTAACAGGGGATGGGACCCAGTACTTC.